One and the same sample provided the 26 T cell receptor beta chains below, sequenced in a study of T cells in Graves' hyperthyroidism and ophthalmopathy. Template material for amplifying TCR beta CDR3 regions consisted of RNA transcripts. Carried out on the TCR CDR3, a first-round RT-PCR used the HTBI primer set. In TCRdb, the multiplex PCR reads were re-called with MiXCR into one record per CDR3 protein. This table holds 480,000 or so distinct CDR3 sequences, approximately 15% found once. Sequencing was performed on blood. These receptors were collected from a young woman with Graves' hyperthyroidism.

There are many counts of this clonotype. The chain employs TRBV15 and TRBJ2-3; TRBD2 agrees at 10 bases. Looked up from germline, CDR1 is LNHNV and CDR2 is YYDKDF (reference sequence). The CDR3 sequence is 16 residues long. V dropped 6 bases and J dropped 0; count of bases not matched to a gene: 6. CDR3 in amino acids: CATRSTSGKSTDTQYF. CDR3 sequence (DNA): TGTGCCACCAGGAGCACTAGCGGGAAGAGCACAGATACGCAGTATTTT.

This clonotype came up many times. CDR3 region: CASSFRDTHEQYF. The CDR3 region has the DNA TGTGCCAGCAGTTTTCGAGACACACACGAGCAGTACTTC. This chain uses TRBV12-3 or TRBV12-4 with TRBJ2-7; D remains ambiguous. The CDR3 contains 13 residues. With 3 bases removed from V and 5 bases from J, the gap between germline ends came to 11 bases.

This clonotype was seen a single time. This chain links TRBV6-9 with TRBJ1-6; the D is unclear. V was trimmed by 3 bases and J by 7 bases, leaving 10 bases between them. There are 14 residues in the CDR3. From germline, CDR1 is MNHGY and CDR2 SVAAGI. CDR3 protein: CASSYVAENSPLHF. The CDR3 DNA follows: TGTGCCAGCAGTTACGTCGCAGAGAATTCACCCCTCCACTTT.

This clonotype was counted many times. J is TRBJ1-3 and V is TRBV5-6; tentatively, D is TRBD1 (6 bases). Germline CDR1 reads SGHDT; CDR2 reads YYEEEE. The CDR3 contains 15 residues. The germline V and J ends were trimmed by 4 bases and 2 bases, with 13 bases remaining between them. This CDR3 reads CASSPMTGAGNTIYF. As DNA, the CDR3 is TGTGCCAGCAGCCCGATGACAGGCGCTGGAAACACCATATATTTT. Drawing the rest from reference TRBV5-6 and TRBJ1-3, the complete variable domain is DAGVTQSPTHLIKTRGQQVTLRCSPKSGHDTVSWYQQALGQGPQFIFQYYEEEERQRGNFPDRFSGHQFPNYSSELNVNALLLGDSALYLCASSPMTGAGNTIYFGEGSWLTVV.

This clonotype has a handful of counts. This chain links TRBV12-3 or TRBV12-4 with TRBJ1-1, with 8 bases identical to TRBD1. V gave up 5 bases and J gave up 3 bases; unmatched junction bases: 8. This CDR3 has 15 residues. In nucleotides, the CDR3 is TGTGCCAGCAGTCCAACGACAGGGGAGGACACTGAAGCTTTCTTT. Translation: CASSPTTGEDTEAFF.

V is TRBV7-8 and J is TRBJ1-3; a possible D gene is TRBD1 (5 bases). The CDR3 consists of 15 residues. CDR1 is SGHVS and CDR2 is FQNEAQ in the germline V gene. V was clipped by 5 bases and J by 0 bases, with 11 bases between them. The CDR3 loop reads CASSHRDGSGNTIYF. The CDR3 nucleotides read TGTGCCAGCAGCCACCGGGACGGCTCTGGAAACACCATATATTTT.

This clonotype was detected only a few times. A read error may be the cause here, since a much bigger clone is one base away. The final CDR3 position lacks the conserved phenylalanine or tryptophan, pointing to a likely read error. V is TRBV27 and J is TRBJ1-6; no reliable D call. The CDR3 sequence is 13 residues long. Trimming left V 8 bases short and J 8 bases short, with 13 bases between. The germline V gene encodes CDR1 MNHEY and CDR2 SMNVEV (reference sequence). The CDR3 here is CASGGSPHSPLHL. For the CDR3, the DNA is TGTGCCAGCGGTGGGTCCCCCCATTCACCCCTCCACCTT.

As regards this clonotype: A read error may be the cause here, since a much bigger clone is one base away. The CDR3: CASIPRREAADYEQYF. CDR3 sequence (DNA): TGTGCCAGCATCCCCCGGCGGGAAGCAGCGGACTACGAGCAGTACTTC. V is TRBV5-6 and J is TRBJ2-7; tentative D call: TRBD2 (6 bases). The CDR3 totals 16 residues. V lost 6 bases and J lost 3, with 22 bases in between. The germline V gene has CDR1 SGHDT and CDR2 YYEEEE.

Worth noting for this clonotype: Likely a read error: the CDR3 ends without its conserved phenylalanine or tryptophan. CDR3 residues: CASSQLRGQCGNTIYV. The CDR3 coding sequence is TGTGCCAGCAGCCAACTTAGGGGGCAATGTGGAAACACCATATATGTT. The gene calls are TRBV3-1 and TRBJ1-3; 7 bases align to TRBD1. The V segment lost 2 bases and the J segment 3 bases; nucleotides outside the gene matches: 7. Germline V gene lookup returns CDR1 LGHDT and CDR2 YNNKEL (reference sequence). This CDR3 has 16 residues.

This clonotype occurred many times. The J gene is TRBJ2-7, the V gene TRBV20-1; 7 bases match TRBD2. J gave up 3 bases and V 3 bases, and 8 bases lay outside the gene matches. CDR1 is DFQATT and CDR2 is SNEGSKA in the germline V gene (reference sequence). The CDR3 length is 14 residues. DNA for the CDR3: TGCAGTGCTAGGATCCTAGCGGAAAACTACGAGCAGTACTTC. Translated: CSARILAENYEQYF.

The chain links TRBV11-2 to TRBJ2-7; D is unresolved. This CDR3 region has 13 residues. The ends were cut back, 4 bases at V and 3 bases at J, with 10 bases in the middle. Germline CDR1 is SGHAT and CDR2 is FQNNGV. CDR3 sequence (DNA): TGTGCCAGCAGCTCCCCCCGACACTACGAGCAGTACTTC. Translation gives CASSSPRHYEQYF.

The J gene is TRBJ2-1, the V gene TRBV14; 7 bases map to TRBD2. This CDR3 is 17 amino acids long. Per germline, CDR1 SGHDN and CDR2 FVKESK. Trimming at V came to 0 bases and at J to 2 bases, leaving 7 bases not matched to a gene. The CDR3 DNA sequence: TGTGCCAGCAGCCAAGATCTGGGCGGGAGCCCCTACAATGAGCAGTTCTTC. Translated, it gives CASSQDLGGSPYNEQFF.

This clonotype was detected ten times or more. The V call is TRBV7-8, the J call TRBJ1-5; D perhaps matches TRBD1 (6 bases). From germline, CDR1 is SGHVS and CDR2 FQNEAQ. CDR3 size: 13 residues. The V end lost 8 bases, the J end lost 7 bases, and 15 bases lay between the germline ends. CDR3: CASQGGGVQPQHF. CDR3 sequence (DNA): TGTGCCAGCCAAGGGGGGGGTGTCCAGCCCCAGCATTTT.

J is TRBJ2-2 and V is TRBV3-1, with TRBD1 matching over 9 bases. The V and J ends lost 8 bases and 3 bases, in that order; junction bases with no gene match: 7. This CDR3 comprises 15 residues. Germline CDR1 LGHDT, CDR2 YNNKEL (reference sequence). CDR3 in amino acids: CASGRDRGDTGELFF. Written as DNA, the CDR3 is TGTGCCAGCGGCCGCGACAGGGGGGACACCGGGGAGCTGTTTTTT.

This clonotype was counted at least ten times. Written as DNA, the CDR3 is TGCAGTGCTAGAGATACGAGGGCGTATGGCTACACCTTC. Protein sequence: CSARDTRAYGYTF. The rearrangement joins TRBV20-1 to TRBJ1-2; no definite D call. The germline gives CDR1 DFQATT, CDR2 SNEGSKA (reference sequence). V dropped 0 bases and J dropped 5 bases, with 10 bases sitting between them. The CDR3 sequence is 13 residues long.

This clonotype was counted ten times or more. The V call is TRBV30, the J call TRBJ2-5; D ambiguous. This CDR3 is built from 13 residues. Between the trimmed V and J ends, which lost 0 bases and 7 bases, there was a span of 12 bases. Looked up from germline, CDR1 is GTSNPN and CDR2 is SVGIG (reference sequence). DNA for the CDR3: TGTGCCTGGAGTGTAGGTGGGTCAACGACCCAGTACTTC. Translated, it gives CAWSVGGSTTQYF.

This clonotype was seen many times. V is TRBV27 and J is TRBJ1-2, with D maybe TRBD1 (6 bases). Between the trimmed V and J ends, which lost 5 bases and 7 bases, there was a span of 14 bases. From germline, CDR1 is MNHEY and CDR2 SMNVEV (reference sequence). CDR3 length equals 13 residues. In nucleotides, the CDR3 is TGTGCCAGCAGTAAGAACAGGGCCCGTGGCTACACCTTC. Protein sequence: CASSKNRARGYTF.

This clonotype has at least ten counts. The rearrangement links TRBV12-3 or TRBV12-4 to TRBJ2-7, with D perhaps matching TRBD1 (6 bases). This CDR3 has 14 amino acids. V lost 5 bases and J lost 0, with 11 bases in between. The CDR3, as DNA: TGTGCCAGCAGTCCCCGGGACAACTCCTACGAGCAGTACGTC. Amino acids: CASSPRDNSYEQYV.

Ten or more counts support this clonotype. The rearrangement joins TRBV19 to TRBJ2-7; a possible D gene is TRBD1 (5 bases). Germline CDR1 reads LNHDA; CDR2 reads SQIVND (reference sequence). CDR3 length: 11 amino acids. V was pared by 10 bases and J by 3 bases, with 10 bases between. CDR3 DNA sequence: TGTGCCAATACCAGGGTCTACGAGCAGTACTTC. Encoded protein: CANTRVYEQYF.

This clonotype was observed many times. The chain joins TRBV11-3 to TRBJ2-2, with TRBD2 matching over 10 bases. V was pared by 1 base and J by 0 bases, with 5 bases of the junction left unmatched. CDR1 is SGHNT and CDR2 is YENEEA in the germline V gene. This CDR3 comprises 18 residues. The CDR3 loop reads CASSLGAGGPSNTGELFF. DNA for the CDR3: TGTGCCAGCAGCTTAGGAGCGGGAGGGCCCTCGAACACCGGGGAGCTGTTTTTT.

This clonotype was recorded at least ten times. The chain recombines TRBV11-2 with TRBJ2-7; 13 nucleotides align to TRBD2. This CDR3 region has 15 residues. Trimming took 1 base from V and 5 from J; bases not matched to a gene: 2. CDR1 SGHAT and CDR2 FQNNGV come from the germline V gene. This chain's CDR3 is CASSLAGLAGDEQYV. In DNA, the CDR3 is TGTGCCAGCAGCTTAGCTGGACTAGCGGGAGACGAGCAGTACGTC.

V is TRBV7-2 and J is TRBJ2-6, with 8 bases identical to TRBD1. Per the germline V gene, CDR1 is SGHTA and CDR2 is FQGNSA. CDR3 length: 16 residues. V was pared by 4 bases and J by 1 base, with 3 bases of the junction left unmatched. The CDR3, as DNA: TGTGCCAGCAGCTCTGACAGGGGTTCTGGGGCCAACGTCCTGACTTTC. Protein: CASSSDRGSGANVLTF.

This clonotype was counted many times. The rearrangement joins TRBV6-2 or TRBV6-3 to TRBJ2-3; D is undetermined. The CDR3 covers 12 residues. Trimming cost V 2 bases and J 6 bases, with 6 bases left between them. The germline V gene encodes CDR1 MNHEY and CDR2 SVGEGT. CDR3 bases: TGTGCCAGCAGTTACGACGAGGATACGCAGTATTTT. The encoded protein is CASSYDEDTQYF.

This clonotype was detected many times. The genes are TRBV12-3 or TRBV12-4 and TRBJ2-2; weak D call: TRBD1 (6 bases). Trimming pared 7 bases from V and 0 bases from J, leaving 12 bases between. CDR3 length: 15 amino acids. This CDR3 reads CASIHRDTNTGELFF. CDR3 DNA: TGTGCCAGCATTCACCGGGACACGAACACCGGGGAGCTGTTTTTT.

The chain carries TRBV7-3 and TRBJ2-7, with D hard to call. V gave up 2 bases and J gave up 9 bases, with 11 bases separating them. CDR3 length: 12 amino acids. Germline V gives CDR1 SGHTA, CDR2 FQGTGA. The DNA for the CDR3 is TGTGCCAGCAGCTTATTCGCTGCCGGGCAGTACGTC. Encoded protein: CASSLFAAGQYV.

This clonotype appeared many times. This rearrangement joins TRBV5-1 to TRBJ1-1; D unresolved. CDR3 length: 14 amino acids. Germline assignment: CDR1 SGHRS and CDR2 YFSETQ. The V gene lost 6 bases and the J gene lost 0 bases, with 12 bases spanning the gap. The CDR3 DNA reads as TGCGCCAGCACGTTTGGCGGAATGAACACTGAAGCTTTCTTT. Residues: CASTFGGMNTEAFF.